The entry below gives a single T cell receptor (beta chain) sequence along with its context. It has no known antigen specificity. No much larger clone is present one base from it, and per-base qualities are unavailable. This specimen comes from a study of OX40 agonist ivuxolimab in advanced cancers. For the wider study: Ivuxolimab was an agonistic, fully human IgG2 monoclonal antibody directed against OX40 (CD134), a costimulatory receptor. Intravenous ivuxolimab was administered to patients every 2 weeks at six dose levels: 0.01, 0.1, 0.3, 1.5, 3 and 10 mg/kg. Of the approximately 50 dose-escalation patients, hepatocellular carcinoma was present in about 20, melanoma in around 15, renal cell carcinoma in 9 and head and neck cancer in 9. In the dose-escalation cohort, 70% to 85% of patients were male, and the mean age was approximately 60 years, with a range of about 20 to 79. Patients were allowed to have had prior anti-PD-1, anti-PD-L1 or anti-CTLA-4 therapy, and approximately 40% of the dose-escalation patients had been treated with checkpoint inhibitors. Partial responses occurred in three dose-escalation patients: two with cutaneous melanoma and one with hepatocellular carcinoma. Peripheral TCRbeta sequencing was intended to test whether TCR sequence diversity was altered and clonal T-cell expansion was caused by ivuxolimab. The monotherapy dose-escalation portion (N of about 52 patients) of the phase I ivuxolimab trial is reported in the paper.

What the study reported, not specific to this receptor: Low levels of normalized T-cell clonal expansion were also seen in some patients who did not respond. At doses from 0.1 to 3.0 mg/kg, clonal expansion was seen in both CD4+ and CD8+ blood T cells between baseline and week 6. Which antigens the clonally expanded peripheral T cells were specific for was not determined. In the 0.1-3.0 mg/kg groups, partial responders were among the patients with the lowest normalized peripheral clonal expansion, particularly in CD8+ T cells. After ivuxolimab, more expanded clones were found on average in CD8+ T cells than in CD4+ T cells.

For sequencing of the TCRbeta CDR3 region, genomic DNA was extracted from the sorted cells. The immunoSEQ Assay was used to sequence the TCRbeta CDR3 regions. TCRdb's version of the immuneACCESS table is confined to in-frame rearrangements and falls short of the full clone set. An unresolved V gene accounts for under half of the shortfall where checked; the remainder is of unknown origin. This sample lists roughly 83,000 clones; about four fifths were detected once. The ten largest clones add up to around 7.3% of the sample. The trial excluded patients who had a history of autoimmune disease or who were on systemic immunosuppression. Peripheral blood for TCR sequencing was drawn from every dose cohort at baseline, at cycle 4 day 1 and at cycle 7 day 1. The samples were drawn from a first-in-human, open-label, multicenter phase I dose-escalation trial of ivuxolimab. Adults with locally advanced or metastatic melanoma, renal cell carcinoma, hepatocellular carcinoma or head and neck squamous cell carcinoma were enrolled in the trial. Before TCR sequencing, CD4+ and CD8+ T cells were separately sorted from peripheral blood.

The sample in question was CD4+ or CD8+ T cells sorted from blood, obtained in a trial of the OX40 agonist ivuxolimab. The TCR comes from an adult with an advanced solid tumor such as melanoma, head and neck, liver or kidney cancer.

Read as DNA, the sequence is TGTGCCAGCAGCGAAGGGACAGGCTATGGCTACACCTTC. Translated, this gives CASSEGTGYGYTF. The sequence is built from TRBV5-5 and TRBJ1-2, with 8 junctional bases fitting TRBD1. Its CDR3 holds 13 amino acids, cysteine through phenylalanine. Just the 39-base CDR3 DNA is kept, in frame starting at base 1. The CDR1 and CDR2 encoded by the germline V gene (reference sequence) are SGHKS and YYEKEE. V lost 4 bases and J lost 4 bases, and the count of bases not matched to a germline gene is 3.